This TCR beta chain was sequenced during a study of vaccination and CD4 T cells after COVID-19. Study-level results: Analysis covered relatively few convalescent patients and lacked any early post-infection timepoints.

The V gene end was trimmed by 10 bases and the J gene end by 4 bases; junction bases not matched to a gene: 14. The CDR3 is 15 residues long. CDR1 ENHRY and CDR2 SYGVKD come from the germline V gene. Documented treatment: roughly 11-day PBMC culture with coronavirus spike peptide pools or control peptides (ViraFEST assay). The ViraFEST method relied on peptide pools to expand antigen-specific T cells, followed by TCR sequencing. Negative selection purified CD4+ T cells after 10 days of culture. Sequencing of the DNA from cultured CD4+ T cells was carried out with the Oncomine TCR Beta short-read assay. After culture, CD4+ T cells served as the source for genomic DNA extraction. MiXCR was run by TCRdb on the PCR reads, yielding one entry per CDR3 protein. Here the sample spans about 13,000 distinct CDR3 sequences, roughly a third being singletons. Comments on this clonotype: Its antigen is still unknown.

Sequenced input: CD4+ T cells from blood, cultured in vitro. This clonotype was sampled from a human donor who had recovered from COVID-19. The chain carries TRBV10-3 and TRBJ1-1; 8 nucleotides line up with TRBD1. The chain's CDR3 is CATHGQGNVGTEAFF. CDR3 bases: TGTGCCACCCACGGACAGGGCAATGTGGGCACTGAAGCTTTCTTT.